These 25 T cell receptor beta chains came from one sample sequenced in a study of identical twins. TCRdb re-called the 5' RACE reads through MiXCR, storing one row per CDR3 protein. The sample yields some 790,000 distinct CDR3 sequences, around a sixth seen once. This sample also belongs to another study, concerning T cells expressing NK-cell markers.

Sequenced: PBMCs. Source of these receptors: a woman between 18 and 30 years old in good health.

The chain carries TRBV9 and TRBJ1-1; no clear D gene. Looked up from germline, CDR1 is SGDLS and CDR2 is YYNGEE. This CDR3 comprises 14 residues. Trimming pared 0 bases from V and 4 bases from J, leaving 10 bases between. CDR3 in amino acids: CASSVVGASTEAFF. CDR3 sequence (DNA): TGTGCCAGCAGCGTAGTTGGTGCCAGCACTGAAGCTTTCTTT.

The chain employs TRBV6-5 and TRBJ1-1; possibly TRBD1 for D (5 bases). Trimming removed 5 bases at V and 7 bases at J, with 11 bases between. The germline V gene has CDR1 MNHEY and CDR2 SVGAGI. The CDR3 is 12 residues long. The CDR3 spells CASSKDTVEAFF. CDR3 sequence (DNA): TGTGCCAGCAGTAAGGACACAGTTGAAGCTTTCTTT.

The chain has TRBV29-1 and TRBJ2-6, with D unresolved. Trimming removed 4 bases from V and 1 base from J, with 5 bases in between. CDR3 length: 13 residues. The germline V gene encodes CDR1 SQVTM and CDR2 ANQGSEA. Here the CDR3 reads CSVVSSGANVLTF. In DNA form, the CDR3 reads TGCAGCGTTGTTTCGTCTGGGGCCAACGTCCTGACTTTC.

In its sample, this clonotype was seen a few times. The rearrangement links TRBV12-3 or TRBV12-4 to TRBJ1-5; 8 bases map to TRBD1. The length of the CDR3 is 16 residues. Trimming cost V 0 bases and J 4 bases; bases outside gene matches: 5. The CDR3: CASSLAPGQGNQPQHF. The CDR3 bases are TGTGCCAGCAGTTTAGCGCCTGGACAGGGTAATCAGCCCCAGCATTTT.

The chain links TRBV5-6 to TRBJ2-7; 8 bases fit TRBD1. Looked up from germline, CDR1 is SGHDT and CDR2 is YYEEEE. V shed 2 bases and J 3 bases; nucleotides not matched to a gene: 13. The CDR3 is 17 amino acids. The CDR3 DNA reads as TGTGCCAGCAGCTTCAGGACAGGGAATGCATTAGTCTACGAGCAGTACTTC. It specifies CASSFRTGNALVYEQYF. Looking up the rest from reference TRBV5-6 and TRBJ2-7 gives the full variable domain: DAGVTQSPTHLIKTRGQQVTLRCSPKSGHDTVSWYQQALGQGPQFIFQYYEEEERQRGNFPDRFSGHQFPNYSSELNVNALLLGDSALYLCASSFRTGNALVYEQYFGPGTRLTVT.

The chain carries TRBV7-9 and TRBJ1-4, with D perhaps matching TRBD1 (6 bases). The CDR3 runs 14 residues. Trimming took 3 bases from V and 11 from J, leaving 16 bases between them. The germline V gene encodes CDR1 SEHNR and CDR2 FQNEAQ (reference sequence). CDR3 in DNA: TGTGCCAGCAGCTTGGGGAGCAGGAGGGGGAAACTGTTTTTT. It is translated as CASSLGSRRGKLFF. The variable domain in full, completed from reference TRBV7-9 and TRBJ1-4, reads DTGVSQNPRHKITKRGQNVTFRCDPISEHNRLYWYRQTLGQGPEFLTYFQNEAQLEKSRLLSDRFSAERPKGSFSTLEIQRTEQGDSAMYLCASSLGSRRGKLFFGSGTQLSVL.

This clonotype was detected only a few times. This chain uses TRBV20-1 with TRBJ2-1; weak D call: TRBD2 (6 bases). This CDR3 contains 12 residues. With 6 bases removed from V and 9 bases from J, the gap between germline ends came to 15 bases. Per germline, CDR1 DFQATT and CDR2 SNEGSKA (reference sequence). CDR3 amino acids: CSAHPRRGEQFF. CDR3 nucleotide sequence: TGCAGTGCCCATCCGAGGAGGGGTGAGCAGTTCTTC.

There are a few counts of this clonotype. J is TRBJ1-1 and V is TRBV7-9; D not resolved. Trimming removed 10 bases from V and 0 bases from J, with 21 bases in between. Germline-derived CDR1 and CDR2 are SEHNR and FQNEAQ (reference sequence). The CDR3 spans 16 residues. The CDR3 protein is CATSVSRMTMNTEAFF. Here the CDR3 DNA reads TGTGCCACCTCGGTGAGCCGCATGACGATGAACACTGAAGCTTTCTTT.

This clonotype appeared many times. CDR3 DNA sequence: TGTGCCAGCAGCCTAACAGCGGGGGGGAATGAGCAGTTCTTC. Translation: CASSLTAGGNEQFF. The V gene is TRBV12-3 or TRBV12-4, the J gene TRBJ2-1, with 10 nucleotides matching TRBD2. J gave up 7 bases and V 6 bases, and 6 bases lay outside the gene matches. This CDR3 has 14 amino acids.

This clonotype was counted a few times. The rearrangement links TRBV9 to TRBJ2-7; 12 nucleotides align to TRBD1. The V and J ends lost 3 bases and 6 bases, in that order; junction bases with no gene match: 4. The CDR3 runs 14 residues. Germline V gene data show CDR1 as SGDLS and CDR2 as YYNGEE. The CDR3 region is CASSAGTGGAEQYF. In nucleotides, the CDR3 is TGTGCCAGCAGCGCCGGGACAGGGGGCGCCGAGCAGTACTTC.

The chain is built from TRBV9 and TRBJ2-2; D is ambiguous. CDR1 and CDR2 from the germline V gene are SGDLS and YYNGEE. This CDR3 has 13 residues. Trimming removed 1 base from V and 5 bases from J, with 6 bases in between. The CDR3 coding sequence is TGTGCCAGCAGCGTATATAATACCGGGGAGCTGTTTTTT. It specifies CASSVYNTGELFF.

This clonotype was seen many times. The rearrangement links TRBV30 to TRBJ2-2, with 8 bases that match TRBD2. CDR1 is GTSNPN and CDR2 is SVGIG in the germline V gene (reference sequence). The CDR3 is 15 amino acids. J was trimmed by 1 base and V by 0 bases; bases with no gene match: 1. For the CDR3, the DNA is TGTGCCTGGAGTGTACTAGCGGAGAACACCGGGGAGCTGTTTTTT. It encodes CAWSVLAENTGELFF.

V gene TRBV6-4 combines with J gene TRBJ2-6; 8 bases are shared with TRBD2. Germline V gene data show CDR1 as MRHNA and CDR2 as SNTAGT. After removal of 4 bases from V and 0 bases from J, the junction contained 5 bases not matched to a gene. There are 17 residues in the CDR3. The CDR3 loop reads CASSALAESSGANVLTF. The DNA of the CDR3 is TGTGCCAGCAGTGCACTAGCGGAGAGCTCTGGGGCCAACGTCCTGACTTTC.

This rearrangement joins TRBV6-2 or TRBV6-3 to TRBJ2-1, with 7 bases identical to TRBD2. Germline CDR1 MNHEY, CDR2 SVGEGT. Unmatched junction bases numbered 5, after V lost 5 bases and J lost 4 bases. CDR3 length: 14 amino acids. DNA of the CDR3: TGTGCCAGCAGTGGGAGGGCGAGATACAATGAGCAGTTCTTC. Amino acids: CASSGRARYNEQFF.

This chain links TRBV7-8 with TRBJ2-1, with a weak D call TRBD1 (6 bases). With 8 bases removed from V and 3 bases from J, the gap between germline ends came to 14 bases. The CDR3 runs to 14 residues. Germline V CDR1 and CDR2: SGHVS, FQNEAQ. Here the CDR3 reads CASCLQGIYNEQFF. For the CDR3, the DNA is TGTGCCAGCTGTCTACAGGGAATCTACAATGAGCAGTTCTTC. Complete variable domain (other parts from reference TRBV7-8 and TRBJ2-1): GAGVSQSPRYKVAKRGQDVALRCDPISGHVSLFWYQQALGQGPEFLTYFQNEAQLDKSGLPSDRFFAERPEGSVSTLKIQRTQQEDSAVYLCASCLQGIYNEQFFGPGTRLTVL.

The V call is TRBV6-2 or TRBV6-3, the J call TRBJ2-7; no clear D. Trimming removed 2 bases at V and 1 base at J, with 9 bases between. The CDR3 totals 14 residues. From germline, CDR1 is MNHEY and CDR2 SVGEGT. In DNA form, the CDR3 reads TGTGCCAGCAGTTACGAAGGACGGTCCTACGAGCAGTACTTC. This sequence encodes CASSYEGRSYEQYF.

The sample holds a few counts of this clonotype. The chain employs TRBV4-2 and TRBJ2-2; TRBD2 is a possible D gene (5 bases). Germline V gives CDR1 LGHNA, CDR2 YNFKEQ. The CDR3 runs to 12 residues. V was shortened by 5 bases and J by 6 bases, with 7 bases between the two germline ends. The CDR3 reads CASSDGAGELFF. The CDR3, as DNA: TGTGCCAGCAGCGACGGGGCCGGGGAGCTGTTTTTT.

This clonotype was seen more than once but under ten times. The chain combines TRBV6-2 or TRBV6-3 with TRBJ2-7; 10 nucleotides agree with TRBD1. J lost 4 bases, V lost 6 bases, and 6 bases had no gene match. The CDR3 spans 14 residues. In germline, CDR1 is MNHEY, CDR2 SVGEGT. CDR3 nucleotides: TGTGCCAGCAGAAAGGGACAGGGGCGGTACGAGCAGTACTTC. This gives the protein CASRKGQGRYEQYF.

This chain connects TRBV6-2 or TRBV6-3 to TRBJ2-5; 7 nucleotides agree with TRBD2. The germline CDR1 and CDR2 sequences are MNHEY and SVGEGT. V dropped 6 bases and J dropped 5; count of bases not matched to a gene: 15. The CDR3 is made up of 16 amino acids. CDR3 protein: CASSHARPSGEETQYF. CDR3 sequence (DNA): TGTGCCAGCAGCCACGCTAGACCAAGCGGGGAGGAGACCCAGTACTTC.

This clonotype was seen more than once but under ten times. The chain has TRBV20-1 and TRBJ1-1; the D gene is possibly TRBD1 (6 bases). The CDR3 covers 13 residues. The V and J ends lost 5 bases and 1 base respectively, with 11 bases between them. Germline V gives CDR1 DFQATT, CDR2 SNEGSKA (reference sequence). CDR3 loop: CSALDSWNTEAFF. The CDR3 DNA reads TGCAGTGCTTTGGACAGCTGGAACACTGAAGCTTTCTTT.

The sample holds many counts of this clonotype. The rearrangement uses TRBV12-3 or TRBV12-4 and TRBJ2-7, with D perhaps matching TRBD2 (5 bases). This CDR3 spans 13 amino acids. Trimming took off 4 bases at V and 1 base at J, with 8 bases between the two ends. Written as DNA, the CDR3 is TGTGCCAGCAGTTACGGGGAGTCCTACGAGCAGTACTTC. This encodes CASSYGESYEQYF.

The V gene is TRBV15, the J gene TRBJ2-2; TRBD2 matches 7 bases. Per germline, CDR1 LNHNV and CDR2 YYDKDF (reference sequence). This CDR3 comprises 17 residues. V lost 1 base to trimming and J lost 1 base; unmatched junction nucleotides: 6. DNA for the CDR3: TGTGCCACCAGCAGAGGGGGAATAGCGGGGAACACCGGGGAGCTGTTTTTT. Amino acids: CATSRGGIAGNTGELFF. Looking up the rest from reference TRBV15 and TRBJ2-2 gives the full variable domain: DAMVIQNPRYQVTQFGKPVTLSCSQTLNHNVMYWYQQKSSQAPKLLFHYYDKDFNNEADTPDNFQSRRPNTSFCFLDIRSPGLGDTAMYLCATSRGGIAGNTGELFFGEGSRLTVL.

The V gene is TRBV30, the J gene TRBJ2-5; TRBD1 is a possible D gene (6 bases). V was trimmed by 4 bases and J by 5 bases, leaving 8 bases between them. The CDR3 is 11 amino acids. In germline, CDR1 is GTSNPN, CDR2 SVGIG (reference sequence). The CDR3 region has the DNA TGTGCCTGGATCCAGGGGGAGACCCAGTACTTC. This encodes CAWIQGETQYF.

The rearrangement uses TRBV18 and TRBJ2-5; perhaps TRBD2 as D (5 bases). Germline CDR1 reads KGHSH; CDR2 reads LQKENI. V dropped 2 bases and J dropped 1 base, with 11 bases sitting between them. The CDR3 is 15 residues long. The CDR3 DNA sequence: TGTGCCAGCTCACCAAACGGAGGAAGCCAAGAGACCCAGTACTTC. Translation: CASSPNGGSQETQYF.

In its sample, this clonotype was seen a few times. The J gene is TRBJ2-1, the V gene TRBV6-1; D remains ambiguous. V was shortened by 6 bases and J by 6 bases, with 12 bases between the two germline ends. CDR1 MNHNS and CDR2 SASEGT come from the germline V gene. The CDR3 consists of 13 residues. The CDR3 nucleotides are TGTGCCAGCAGCCCCTACTACGCCAATGAGCAGTTCTTC. Amino acid sequence: CASSPYYANEQFF.